This entry lists 9 T cell receptor beta chains sequenced from one sample in a study of blood T cell repertoires in COVID-19. Clones were sequenced by immunoSEQ multiplex PCR, and TCRdb holds only the in-frame ones, with some missing. Counted here are around 300,000 clones, approximately 86% occurring once; the ten biggest clones make up roughly 2.6%. Material for sequencing was PBMCs or T cells enriched from blood (not recorded which). The receptor source for this set is a woman in her late teens or twenties who had recovered from COVID-19.

V and J are TRBV19 and TRBJ2-2; tentatively, D is TRBD2 (5 bases). V was shortened by 3 bases and J by 4 bases, with 9 bases between the two germline ends. Germline values: CDR1 LNHDA, CDR2 SQIVND (reference sequence). This CDR3 is built from 14 residues. The CDR3 sequence is CASSIGVGTGELFF. For the CDR3, the DNA is TGTGCCAGTAGTATCGGGGTTGGCACCGGGGAGCTGTTTTTT.

The J gene is TRBJ2-1, the V gene TRBV10-3; D gene ambiguous. Germline V lookup: CDR1 ENHRY, CDR2 SYGVKD. V dropped 6 bases and J dropped 5 bases, with 14 bases sitting between them. CDR3 length equals 14 residues. The CDR3 here is CAIRQMIEDNEQFF. In nucleotides, the CDR3 is TGTGCCATCAGGCAAATGATTGAGGACAATGAGCAGTTCTTC.

V and J are TRBV28 and TRBJ2-1, with 9 bases lining up with TRBD1. Germline CDR1 and CDR2: MDHEN and SYDVKM. J was trimmed by 7 bases and V by 10 bases; bases with no gene match: 11. This CDR3 is 14 amino acids long. CDR3 in amino acids: CATTGTGYINEQFF. The CDR3 coding sequence is TGTGCCACAACCGGGACAGGGTACATAAATGAGCAGTTCTTC.

V usage is TRBV5-1 and J usage is TRBJ1-2; maybe TRBD1 (6 bases). Per germline, CDR1 SGHRS and CDR2 YFSETQ. V was cut by 4 bases and J by 3 bases, with 10 bases left in between. The CDR3 length is 13 residues. For the CDR3, the DNA is TGCGCCAGCAGCGCACAGGGATACTATGGCTACACCTTC. It yields the protein CASSAQGYYGYTF.

V usage is TRBV11-3 and J usage is TRBJ2-5; TRBD1 matches at 9 bases. V dropped 2 bases and J dropped 5; count of bases not matched to a gene: 15. This CDR3 comprises 18 residues. Per the germline V gene, CDR1 is SGHNT and CDR2 is YENEEA. The CDR3 nucleotides read TGTGCCAGCAGCTTAAGGCTCATCCCGGGACAGGGAGGCGAGACCCAGTACTTC. Translating gives CASSLRLIPGQGGETQYF.

V gene TRBV5-4 combines with J gene TRBJ2-7; TRBD2 agrees at 13 bases. Germline V gene data show CDR1 as SGHNT and CDR2 as YYREEE (reference sequence). CDR3 size: 16 residues. J was trimmed by 4 bases and V by 1 base; bases with no gene match: 5. The CDR3 DNA follows: TGTGCCAGCAGCTTGCACACTAGCGGGGGGGTTTACGAGCAGTACTTC. Its translation is CASSLHTSGGVYEQYF.

The chain links TRBV5-1 to TRBJ2-1, with 11 bases that match TRBD2. The junction had 1 base not matched to a gene; V was cut back by 5 bases and J by 6 bases. This CDR3 spans 13 amino acids. Germline CDR1 reads SGHRS; CDR2 reads YFSETQ. The CDR3 bases are TGCGCCAGCAGTCTAGCGGGAGGCAATGAGCAGTTCTTC. It encodes CASSLAGGNEQFF.

The rearrangement links TRBV5-4 to TRBJ2-1; 10 positions match TRBD2. V shed 1 base and J 3 bases; nucleotides not matched to a gene: 4. CDR1 SGHNT and CDR2 YYREEE come from the germline V gene (reference sequence). CDR3 length equals 16 residues. The CDR3 nucleotides read TGTGCCAGCAGCTTGAGCGGGAGGGCCCTCTACAATGAGCAGTTCTTC. Amino acid sequence: CASSLSGRALYNEQFF.

The V gene is TRBV2, the J gene TRBJ1-5, with a weak D call TRBD1 (6 bases). The V gene's germline CDR1 is SNHLY and CDR2 FYNNEI. The CDR3 is 15 residues long. The V and J ends lost 4 bases and 0 bases respectively, with 10 bases between them. The CDR3 sequence is CASSGGGYSNQPQHF. The CDR3 DNA is TGTGCCAGCAGTGGGGGGGGCTATAGCAATCAGCCCCAGCATTTT.